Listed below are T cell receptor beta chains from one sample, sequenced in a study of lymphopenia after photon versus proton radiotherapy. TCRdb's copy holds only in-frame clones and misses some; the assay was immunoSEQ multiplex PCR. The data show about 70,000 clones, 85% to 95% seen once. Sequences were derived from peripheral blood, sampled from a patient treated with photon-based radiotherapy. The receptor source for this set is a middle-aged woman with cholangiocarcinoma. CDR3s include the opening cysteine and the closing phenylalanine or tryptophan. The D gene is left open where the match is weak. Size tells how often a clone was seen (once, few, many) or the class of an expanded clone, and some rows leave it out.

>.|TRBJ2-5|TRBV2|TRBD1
TGTGCCAGCAGACCAGGGGGCGGTTCTTGGGAGACCCAGTACTTC
CASRPGGGSWETQYF
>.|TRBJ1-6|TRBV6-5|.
TGTGCCAGCAGTTATAGCAAGTATAATTCACCCCTCCACTTT
CASSYSKYNSPLHF
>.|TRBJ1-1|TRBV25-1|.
TGTGCCAGCAGTGAATTATCGGACCCCCGGGACACTGAAGCTTTCTTT
CASSELSDPRDTEAFF
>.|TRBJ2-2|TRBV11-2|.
TGTGCCAGCAGCCCTACGTTAGCGGACACCGGGGAGCTGTTTTTT
CASSPTLADTGELFF
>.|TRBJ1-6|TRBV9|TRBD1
TGTGCCAGCAGCGCTACAGGGGACTATAATTCACCCCTCCACTTT
CASSATGDYNSPLHF
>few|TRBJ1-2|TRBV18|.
TGTGCCAGCTCACCGGAGGAGATCCATGGCTACACCTTC
CASSPEEIHGYTF
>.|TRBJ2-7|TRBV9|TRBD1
TGTGCCAGCAGCGCGGCGGGACAGGGATACGACGAGCAGTACTTC
CASSAAGQGYDEQYF
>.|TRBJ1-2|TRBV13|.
TGTGCCAGCAGCCCAAACAGGGCCCTCTCCTATGGCTACACCTTC
CASSPNRALSYGYTF
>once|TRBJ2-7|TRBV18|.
TGTGCCAGCTCACCAAGGGAATCGGGGGTTGGCTACGAGCAGTACTTC
CASSPRESGVGYEQYF
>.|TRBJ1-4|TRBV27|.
TGTGCCAGCAGTGAAAGGGGGGGCGGTGAAAAACTGTTTTTT
CASSERGGGEKLFF
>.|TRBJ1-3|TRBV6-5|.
TGTGCCAGCATCGGGACATCCCCCGGCACCATATATTTT
CASIGTSPGTIYF
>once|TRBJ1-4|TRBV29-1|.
TGCAGCGTCAGGGCCCCGGGTGAAAAACTGTTTTTT
CSVRAPGEKLFF
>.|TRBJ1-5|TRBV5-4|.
TGTGCCAGCAGCTTGTCAGGGTCGGGTCAGCCCCAGCATTTT
CASSLSGSGQPQHF
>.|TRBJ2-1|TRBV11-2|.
TGTGCCAGCAGCTTAGGTAGGGCTAGATACAATGAGCAGTTCTTC
CASSLGRARYNEQFF
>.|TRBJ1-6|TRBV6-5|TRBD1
TGTGCCAGCAGCCCGGGACAGTTCAATTCACCCCTCCACTTT
CASSPGQFNSPLHF
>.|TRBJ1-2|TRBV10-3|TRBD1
TGTGCCATCAGTGACCCACCTGGGACAGCTAACTATGGCTACACCTTC
CAISDPPGTANYGYTF
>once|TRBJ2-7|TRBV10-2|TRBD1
TGCGCCACCAAAAGGGCAGGGGGCTACGAGCAGTACTTC
CATKRAGGYEQYF